A selection of T cell receptor beta chains follows, all from one sample in a study of shared clonotypes between healthy human individuals. Generated by immunoSEQ multiplex PCR, the TCRdb table keeps only in-frame clones and is missing some. The table shows about 2.4 million clones, with approximately 94% occurring only once. Specimen: naive CD4+ T cells from PBMCs. These receptors came from a young man in good health. Some clones in this sample may be carry-over from other donors' samples. CDR3s include the opening cysteine and the closing phenylalanine or tryptophan. Each record gives: V gene, J gene, clone size, D gene, CDR3 protein, CDR3 DNA. The D gene is left open where the match is weak. Clone size is shown for a subset of rows, as once, few, many or a class of expanded clone.

>TRBV6-5|TRBJ1-1|few|-
CASTQTGLHLEAFF
TGTGCCAGCACCCAGACAGGCCTTCATCTTGAAGCTTTCTTT
>TRBV19|TRBJ2-1|-|-
CASTQTVTFYEQFF
TGTGCCAGTACTCAGACGGTTACGTTCTATGAGCAGTTCTTC
>TRBV7-8|TRBJ1-5|-|-
CASSLERASNQPQHF
TGTGCCAGCAGCCTCGAGAGGGCTAGCAATCAGCCCCAGCATTTT
>TRBV5-1|TRBJ2-3|-|-
CASGPWAEDTDTQYF
TGCGCCAGCGGTCCCTGGGCGGAGGACACAGATACGCAGTATTTT
>TRBV28|TRBJ1-5|-|TRBD1
CATRVGDRMREPQHF
TGTGCCACCCGGGTTGGGGACAGGATGAGGGAGCCCCAGCATTTT
>TRBV28|TRBJ1-3|-|-
CASSWGRVGTGNTIYF
TGTGCCAGCAGTTGGGGGCGGGTGGGGACTGGAAACACCATATATTTT
>TRBV2|TRBJ2-5|-|TRBD1
CASSFQGQGAKTQYF
TGTGCCAGCAGTTTCCAAGGACAGGGGGCGAAGACCCAGTACTTC
>TRBV2|TRBJ2-1|-|TRBD1
CASSGDRGAYEQFF
TGTGCCAGCAGTGGGGACAGGGGGGCCTATGAGCAGTTCTTC
>TRBV7-2|TRBJ2-1|-|-
CASSLVSGYNEQFF
TGTGCCAGCAGCTTAGTCTCCGGCTACAATGAGCAGTTCTTC
>TRBV11-2|TRBJ2-2|once|-
CASTGTGELFF
TGTGCCAGTACAGGGACCGGGGAGCTGTTTTTT
>TRBV5-6|TRBJ1-1|-|TRBD1
CASSLGGGTGNTEAFF
TGTGCCAGCAGCTTAGGGGGTGGGACAGGGAACACTGAAGCTTTCTTT
>TRBV7-8|TRBJ1-5|-|-
CASSLARTDGYSNQPQHF
TGTGCCAGCAGCTTAGCGAGGACAGACGGTTATAGCAATCAGCCCCAGCATTTT
>TRBV6-5|TRBJ1-4|-|TRBD1
CASSWTPGTVNEKLFF
TGTGCCAGCAGTTGGACCCCCGGGACAGTTAATGAAAAACTGTTTTTT
>TRBV7-9|TRBJ2-7|-|TRBD1
CATSQGTGGSHEQYF
TGTGCCACCTCACAAGGGACAGGGGGCTCCCACGAGCAGTACTTC
>TRBV7-6|TRBJ1-3|-|TRBD1
CASSPGGGRNTIYF
TGTGCCAGCAGCCCGGGAGGGGGCAGGAACACCATATATTTT
>TRBV27|TRBJ1-1|few|TRBD1
CASSSSQGVNTEAFF
TGTGCCAGCAGTTCGTCGCAGGGGGTGAACACTGAAGCTTTCTTT
>TRBV2|TRBJ1-4|-|-
CASSERGRGGTNEKLFF
TGTGCCAGCAGTGAAAGGGGCAGGGGAGGAACTAATGAAAAACTGTTTTTT
>TRBV5-6|TRBJ2-5|-|-
CASLKGPQETQYF
TGTGCCAGCTTAAAGGGGCCCCAAGAGACCCAGTACTTC
>TRBV9|TRBJ1-4|-|-
CASSVASDGNEKLFF
TGTGCCAGCAGCGTAGCGTCAGACGGAAATGAAAAACTGTTTTTT
>TRBV2|TRBJ1-1|-|TRBD1
CASRNRDRGKAFF
TGTGCCAGCAGGAACCGGGACAGGGGAAAAGCTTTCTTT
>TRBV11-2|TRBJ2-3|once|-
CASSLDKAASTDTQYF
TGTGCCAGCAGCTTAGATAAGGCAGCCAGCACAGATACGCAGTATTTT
>TRBV19|TRBJ1-6|once|-
CASSIGGGDSPLHF
TGTGCCAGTAGTATAGGGGGAGGCGATTCACCCCTCCACTTT
>TRBV6-5|TRBJ1-4|-|-
CASSLNRVVREKLFF
TGTGCCAGCAGTTTGAACAGGGTCGTACGTGAAAAACTGTTTTTT
>TRBV18|TRBJ1-2|-|TRBD1
CASSPRDRGRQGYTF
TGTGCCAGCTCACCCCGGGACAGGGGAAGGCAAGGCTACACCTTC
>TRBV9|TRBJ2-5|-|-
CASSVDPSRRATQYF
TGTGCCAGCAGCGTGGACCCCTCACGACGAGCGACCCAGTACTTC
>TRBV20-1|TRBJ2-1|-|-
CSARDRVEQFF
TGCAGTGCTAGAGATCGGGTTGAGCAGTTCTTC
>TRBV5-1|TRBJ2-6|-|TRBD2
CASSLVAGAGANVLTF
TGCGCCAGCAGCTTGGTGGCGGGAGCCGGGGCCAACGTCCTGACTTTC
>TRBV5-1|TRBJ1-1|once|TRBD1
CASSTTGDNTEAFF
TGCGCCAGCAGCACGACAGGGGACAACACTGAAGCTTTCTTT
>TRBV4-3|TRBJ2-7|-|TRBD2
CASSQDGTSGSSSYEQYF
TGCGCCAGCAGCCAAGATGGGACTAGCGGGAGCAGCTCCTACGAGCAGTACTTC
>TRBV5-4|TRBJ1-2|-|-
CASSLAPAGDGYTF
TGTGCCAGCAGCTTGGCCCCAGCAGGGGATGGCTACACCTTC
>TRBV6-5|TRBJ2-7|-|TRBD1
CASSYSATGGPYEQYF
TGTGCCAGCAGTTACTCTGCGACAGGGGGCCCCTACGAGCAGTACTTC